This TCR beta chain was found in a study of T cell responses to AZD1222 COVID-19 vaccine. Assay used: immunoSEQ multiplex PCR; TCRdb lists only in-frame clones, some missing. The data contain 100,000 to 130,000 clones, 87% of them singletons. Points from the study as a whole: Nearly half of unique spike-specific TCRs reportedly avoided B.1.351 and B.1.1.7 mutated regions.

A note on this clone: What it binds is not known.

This receptor was taken from an adult who received the AZD1222 COVID-19 vaccine. Sample: peripheral blood, taken 28 days after the second AZD1222 dose.

The CDR3 DNA reads TGTGCCAGTAGTATAGGGCAGGGATGGAACACTGAAGCTTTCTTT. Residues: CASSIGQGWNTEAFF. The V call is TRBV19, the J call TRBJ1-1, with D perhaps matching TRBD1 (5 bases). The CDR3 is 15 amino acids. Trimming removed 1 base at V and 1 base at J, with 10 bases between. Germline V CDR1 and CDR2: LNHDA, SQIVND (reference sequence).